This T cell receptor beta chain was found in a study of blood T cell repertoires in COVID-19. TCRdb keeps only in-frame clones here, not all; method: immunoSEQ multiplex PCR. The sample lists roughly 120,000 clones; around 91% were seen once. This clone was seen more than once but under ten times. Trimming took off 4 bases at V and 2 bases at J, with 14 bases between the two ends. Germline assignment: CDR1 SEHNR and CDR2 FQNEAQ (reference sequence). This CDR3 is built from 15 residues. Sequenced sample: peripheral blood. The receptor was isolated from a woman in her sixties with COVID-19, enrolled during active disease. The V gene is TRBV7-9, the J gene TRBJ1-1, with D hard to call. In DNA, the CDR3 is TGTGCCAGCAGCTCCCAAGGAGGACCTAACACTGAAGCTTTCTTT. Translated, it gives CASSSQGGPNTEAFF.